The present T cell receptor (beta chain) was sequenced within a study of T cells in Graves' hyperthyroidism and ophthalmopathy. This clonotype was seen only a few times. Its target is unknown. Individuals with ophthalmopathy presented a Clinical Activity Score of at least 3, a NOSPECS grade of at least 4 and a duration under 3 months. Exclusion followed for patients with uncontrolled infection, other autoimmune disease, pregnancy or lactation. The V gene end was trimmed by 4 bases and the J gene end by 5 bases; junction bases not matched to a gene: 8. CDR3 length: 15 residues. CDR1 is SEHNR and CDR2 is FQNEAQ in the germline V gene (reference sequence). The TCR beta CDR3 regions underwent amplification using RNA transcripts as the source. Carried out on the TCR CDR3, a first-round RT-PCR used the HTBI primer set. MiXCR, applied by TCRdb to the multiplex PCR reads, yields one record per CDR3 protein. The data show around 620,000 distinct CDR3 sequences, approximately 15% seen once.

Findings and caveats of the study: Most clonotypes that expanded in the thyroid above 0.001 also showed up in blood. The model identified upcoming ophthalmopathy a median approximately six months ahead of onset.

V usage is TRBV7-9 and J usage is TRBJ1-5; 7 nucleotides agree with TRBD1. This receptor was taken from a woman aged 18-29 years with Graves' ophthalmopathy. What was sequenced was blood. The CDR3 DNA follows: TGTGCCAGCAGCTCCCGGGACAGCCCTTATCAGCCCCAGCATTTT. It codes for CASSSRDSPYQPQHF.